This note documents a single T cell receptor beta chain sequence. Its antigen is as yet unknown. The data are from a study of post-analysis software for immune sequencing data. Whole-study context: Progressive-relapsing, secondary progressive and relapsing-remitting multiple sclerosis were among the disease courses included. Whole-study findings and limits: Patients with multiple sclerosis recorded significantly lower normalized Chao1 diversity than controls, the study found. Roughly five TRBV segments were more frequent in patients than controls; TRBV5-6, TRBV5-1 and TRBV20-1 belonged to this group.

Presence of unique molecular identifiers characterized the TCR beta cDNA libraries. Between roughly 1 and 11 million T cells gave rise to roughly 0.5 million cDNA molecules. Each CDR3 protein is one row after TCRdb ran MiXCR on the PCR reads. This sample yields hundreds of thousands of distinct CDR3 sequences, of which approximately 60% are seen a single time; around 11% belongs to the top ten. Germline V gene lookup returns CDR1 DFQATT and CDR2 SNEGSKA (reference sequence). Trimming pared 3 bases from V and 0 bases from J, leaving 12 bases between. The CDR3 is made up of 14 amino acids. The chain couples TRBV20-1 to TRBJ2-7; either TRBD1 or TRBD2 may fit D (5 bases each). Sequencing was carried out using blood. The clonotype comes from a girl aged 2-9 years with multiple sclerosis. CDR3 nucleotides: TGCAGTGCTAGGGCCGGGGCGAGCTCCTACGAGCAGTACTTC. It yields the protein CSARAGASSYEQYF.